Below are 18 T cell receptor beta chains sequenced from a single sample in a study of T cells in Graves' hyperthyroidism and ophthalmopathy. RNA transcripts yielded amplified TCR beta CDR3 regions. First-round RT-PCR targeting the TCR CDR3 was performed with the HTBI primer set. TCRdb re-called the multiplex PCR reads with MiXCR, one entry per CDR3 protein. The sample yields about 580,000 distinct CDR3 sequences, about 14% seen once. The sequencing sample was made of blood. All receptors derive from a woman aged 25 to 39 with Graves' hyperthyroidism that later progressed to Graves' ophthalmopathy.

This clonotype has ten or more counts. The rearrangement links TRBV18 to TRBJ1-1; no clear D. V was trimmed by 0 bases and J by 3 bases, leaving 11 bases between them. This CDR3 comprises 15 residues. CDR1 and CDR2 from the germline V gene are KGHSH and LQKENI. CDR3 in DNA: TGTGCCAGCTCACCACCGGCCGGGAGGGACACTGAAGCTTTCTTT. Its translation: CASSPPAGRDTEAFF.

This clonotype came up many times. The rearrangement uses TRBV3-1 and TRBJ1-5; D is unclear. Trimming cost V 1 base and J 5 bases, with 3 bases left between them. CDR1 and CDR2 (germline): LGHDT, YNNKEL (reference sequence). The CDR3 is 12 amino acids. As DNA, the CDR3 is TGTGCCAGCAGCCAAGGGGATCAGCCCCAGCATTTT. Translating it yields CASSQGDQPQHF. The full variable domain, in which reference TRBV3-1 and TRBJ1-5 provide the parts outside the CDR3, is DTAVSQTPKYLVTQMGNDKSIKCEQNLGHDTMYWYKQDSKKFLKIMFSYNNKELIINETVPNRFSPKSPDKAHLNLHINSLELGDSAVYFCASSQGDQPQHFGDGTRLSIL.

This clonotype was counted many times. V usage is TRBV7-8 and J usage is TRBJ2-1; TRBD2 aligns across 14 bases. With V trimmed by 6 bases and J by 9 bases, 7 bases remained unmatched. Germline values: CDR1 SGHVS, CDR2 FQNEAQ. This CDR3 comprises 15 residues. The CDR3 region has the DNA TGTGCCAGCAGTCTGGGACTAGCGGGAGTTCCTGAGCAGTTCTTC. This gives the protein CASSLGLAGVPEQFF. The full variable domain, its missing parts supplied by reference TRBV7-8 and TRBJ2-1, is GAGVSQSPRYKVAKRGQDVALRCDPISGHVSLFWYQQALGQGPEFLTYFQNEAQLDKSGLPSDRFFAERPEGSVSTLKIQRTQQEDSAVYLCASSLGLAGVPEQFFGPGTRLTVL.

This clonotype was detected many times. The V and J genes are TRBV5-1 and TRBJ2-1; D uncertain. The CDR3 spans 14 residues. V lost 4 bases to trimming and J lost 7 bases, with 15 bases between them. Per germline, CDR1 SGHRS and CDR2 YFSETQ. The CDR3 bases are TGCGCCAGCAGCCGCCCACCCCAAAGGAATGAGCAGTTCTTC. It encodes CASSRPPQRNEQFF.

Ten or more counts support this clonotype. V is TRBV18 and J is TRBJ2-1; D is ambiguous. Between the trimmed V and J ends, which lost 0 bases and 6 bases, there was a span of 6 bases. Germline CDR1 KGHSH, CDR2 LQKENI. The CDR3 loop spans 13 amino acids. As DNA, the CDR3 is TGTGCCAGCTCACCACCGGCTGTCAATGAGCAGTTCTTC. Translating it yields CASSPPAVNEQFF. The full variable domain, completed using reference TRBV18 and TRBJ2-1, is NAGVMQNPRHLVRRRGQEARLRCSPMKGHSHVYWYRQLPEEGLKFMVYLQKENIIDESGMPKERFSAEFPKEGPSILRIQQVVRGDSAAYFCASSPPAVNEQFFGPGTRLTVL.

Many counts were recorded for this clonotype. This chain joins TRBV9 and TRBJ2-3; TRBD2 is a possible D gene (6 bases). In germline, CDR1 is SGDLS, CDR2 YYNGEE. V was shortened by 1 base and J by 0 bases, with 9 bases between the two germline ends. The CDR3 is made up of 15 amino acids. The CDR3 region is CASSVLAKSTDTQYF. The CDR3 DNA sequence: TGTGCCAGCAGCGTACTAGCGAAGAGCACAGATACGCAGTATTTT.

Many counts were recorded for this clonotype. The rearrangement joins TRBV3-1 to TRBJ2-3; unclear D gene. Trimming pared 1 base from V and 6 bases from J, leaving 17 bases between. Germline values: CDR1 LGHDT, CDR2 YNNKEL (reference sequence). The CDR3 consists of 16 residues. The CDR3 region is CASSQVAAPAADTQYF. CDR3 in DNA: TGTGCCAGCAGCCAAGTGGCGGCCCCGGCGGCGGATACGCAGTATTTT.

This clonotype was seen ten or more times. The chain carries TRBV10-3 and TRBJ1-5; no clear D gene. V was clipped by 6 bases and J by 2 bases, with 14 bases between them. The V gene's germline CDR1 is ENHRY and CDR2 SYGVKD. This CDR3 region has 15 residues. CDR3 in DNA: TGTGCCATCAGGATCAGCGTAGACGGCAATCAGCCCCAGCATTTT. Its translation: CAIRISVDGNQPQHF.

This clonotype was counted ten times or more. V is TRBV28 and J is TRBJ2-3; 8 positions match TRBD1. Germline V CDR1 and CDR2: MDHEN, SYDVKM. The CDR3 runs to 19 residues. Unmatched junction bases numbered 17, after V lost 3 bases and J lost 3 bases. The CDR3 sequence: CASSFQTTSRGLSTDTQYF. The CDR3 nucleotides are TGTGCCAGCAGTTTCCAGACTACTTCCAGGGGGCTTTCTACAGATACGCAGTATTTT.

The chain has TRBV28 and TRBJ2-5, with a tentative D call TRBD2 (5 bases). V was trimmed by 6 bases and J by 2 bases, leaving 13 bases between them. The CDR3 is 14 residues long. The V gene's germline CDR1 is MDHEN and CDR2 SYDVKM. The CDR3 nucleotides read TGTGCCAGCAGATTACTCCGGGGTCAAGAGACCCAGTACTTC. As protein: CASRLLRGQETQYF.

This clonotype occurred many times. The V and J genes are TRBV7-8 and TRBJ1-4, with D maybe TRBD1 (6 bases). This CDR3 has 16 residues. Germline V gene lookup returns CDR1 SGHVS and CDR2 FQNEAQ. V dropped 0 bases and J dropped 7 bases, with 15 bases sitting between them. The CDR3 DNA reads TGTGCCAGCAGCTTAGCACGAGGGGGTGCCGGTGAAAAACTGTTTTTT. It yields the protein CASSLARGGAGEKLFF.

This clonotype has a count of ten or more. This chain joins TRBV6-2 or TRBV6-3 and TRBJ2-1; D unresolved. CDR3 length equals 14 residues. Germline CDR1 and CDR2: MNHEY and SVGEGT. V was shortened by 0 bases and J by 4 bases, with 7 bases between the two germline ends. Written as DNA, the CDR3 is TGTGCCAGCAGTTACTCGGTCAGATACAATGAGCAGTTCTTC. Protein: CASSYSVRYNEQFF.

V and J are TRBV18 and TRBJ1-1; D ambiguous. The V end lost 3 bases, the J end lost 10 bases, and 9 bases lay between the germline ends. The germline CDR1 and CDR2 sequences are KGHSH and LQKENI. The CDR3 loop spans 11 amino acids. The CDR3: CASSPDRGAFF. In DNA, the CDR3 is TGTGCCAGCTCACCGGACCGAGGAGCTTTCTTT.

A remark on this clonotype: A much larger clonotype is one base distant, so this may be a read error. V usage is TRBV9 and J usage is TRBJ2-2; 7 bases line up with TRBD1. Germline CDR1 and CDR2: SGDLS and YYNGEE. The CDR3 length is 17 residues. CDR3 sequence reads: CASSDRTGTANTGEMFF. As DNA, the CDR3 is TGTGCCAGCAGCGACAGAACCGGGACAGCGAACACCGGGGAGATGTTTTTT.

The chain employs TRBV25-1 and TRBJ1-4; possibly TRBD1 for D (5 bases). The CDR3 is 14 amino acids. Germline V lookup: CDR1 MGHDK, CDR2 SYGVNS. Trimming left V 3 bases short and J 4 bases short, with 9 bases between. The CDR3 reads CASSDMDINEKLFF. The DNA for the CDR3 is TGTGCCAGCAGTGATATGGACATTAATGAAAAACTGTTTTTT.

This clonotype was counted ten times or more. The gene calls are TRBV28 and TRBJ1-1; D unresolved. Looked up from germline, CDR1 is MDHEN and CDR2 is SYDVKM. V was clipped by 4 bases and J by 3 bases, with 18 bases between them. The CDR3 runs 16 residues. The CDR3 sequence: CASSSLPLPGDTEAFF. The CDR3 DNA reads as TGTGCCAGCAGTTCCCTCCCCCTTCCCGGGGACACTGAAGCTTTCTTT.

This clonotype was counted many times. The chain couples TRBV7-9 to TRBJ2-5; TRBD2 matches 11 bases. The CDR3 is 15 residues long. The ends lost 7 bases at V and 2 bases at J; junction bases unmatched: 6. Germline CDR1 and CDR2: SEHNR and FQNEAQ (reference sequence). The CDR3 region is CASTPGLAVQETQYF. The CDR3 DNA is TGTGCCAGCACACCGGGACTAGCGGTTCAAGAGACCCAGTACTTC. The whole variable domain, remainder taken from reference TRBV7-9 and TRBJ2-5, is DTGVSQNPRHKITKRGQNVTFRCDPISEHNRLYWYRQTLGQGPEFLTYFQNEAQLEKSRLLSDRFSAERPKGSFSTLEIQRTEQGDSAMYLCASTPGLAVQETQYFGPGTRLLVL.

This clonotype has a count of ten or more. The CDR3 DNA is TGTGCCAGCAGTCCTCTCGGGGGACAGGAGACCCAGTACTTC. It codes for CASSPLGGQETQYF. The V gene is TRBV18, the J gene TRBJ2-5; D is perhaps TRBD1 (7 bases). Germline CDR1 and CDR2: KGHSH and LQKENI. Deletions cut 8 bases from V and 5 bases from J, with 18 bases between. There are 14 residues in the CDR3.